These 25 T cell receptor beta chains were sequenced from one sample in a study of monozygotic twins with inflammatory bowel disease (dated by TCRdb to the late 2010s). Preparation of the library involved 5' RACE. Sequencer: Illumina HiSeq 2500. TCRdb reprocessed the public reads and reports one entry per CDR3 protein sequence, without DNA. The sample's records list 400,000 to 500,000 distinct CDR3 sequences. The top ten clonotypes cover around 2.3% of the sample. The source material was blood. The receptors here all came from a human donor with ulcerative colitis or Crohn's disease, or a healthy co-twin of an affected twin (not recorded which).

V gene TRBV12-3 or TRBV12-4 combines with J gene TRBJ2-1; TCRdb returns TRBD2, unconfirmable since there is no DNA. The length of the CDR3 is 13 residues. The CDR3 protein is CASKGGKHNEQFF.

The chain recombines TRBV6-1 with TRBJ2-5. The CDR3 covers 13 residues. Per the germline V gene, CDR1 is MNHNS and CDR2 is SASEGT. CDR3 sequence: CASSEVLLETQYF.

The chain recombines TRBV20-1 with TRBJ2-1; the TCRdb call, TRBD2, lacks DNA for checking. Germline CDR1 reads DFQATT; CDR2 reads SNEGSKA (reference sequence). The CDR3 covers 17 residues. The CDR3 loop reads CSARDQRGASSYNEQFF.

V is TRBV5-1 and J is TRBJ1-5; there is no DNA to check the TCRdb D call of TRBD1. Looked up from germline, CDR1 is SGHRS and CDR2 is YFSETQ. The CDR3 spans 13 residues. The CDR3 reads CASSLEGIQPQHF.

The rearrangement links TRBV3-1 to TRBJ2-7. The germline gives CDR1 LGHDT, CDR2 YNNKEL (reference sequence). This CDR3 region has 14 residues. CDR3 protein: CASSQDFLAYEQYF.

This sequence joins TRBV20-1 and TRBJ1-1; TCRdb lists TRBD1, though no DNA is available to test this call. Germline V gene data show CDR1 as DFQATT and CDR2 as SNEGSKA (reference sequence). The CDR3 is made up of 15 amino acids. CDR3 loop: CSASGERQVPRIAFF.

The rearrangement uses TRBV5-4 and TRBJ1-1; checking the TCRdb D call of TRBD1 is not possible without DNA. The CDR3 is made up of 13 amino acids. Germline CDR1 and CDR2: SGHNT and YYREEE (reference sequence). The CDR3 is CAARGEMNTEAFF.

The chain links TRBV5-1 to TRBJ1-1. Germline V lookup: CDR1 SGHRS, CDR2 YFSETQ. This CDR3 contains 13 residues. The CDR3 sequence: CASSLEPGGEAFF.

The chain carries TRBV7-2 and TRBJ1-5; TCRdb names TRBD1, which stays unverified in the absence of DNA. The CDR3 loop spans 17 amino acids. CDR1 and CDR2 from the germline V gene are SGHTA and FQGNSA. The CDR3 sequence: CASSLVPPGLANQPQHF.

The chain has TRBV28 and TRBJ2-7; with no DNA, the TCRdb D assignment of TRBD2 cannot be verified. The CDR3 runs 14 residues. CDR1 and CDR2 (germline): MDHEN, SYDVKM. CDR3 region: CASSIRGTSAEQYF.

The CDR3 loop is CSARDDMGRDQPQHF. The rearrangement links TRBV20-1 to TRBJ1-5; TCRdb returns TRBD1, unconfirmable since there is no DNA. The CDR3 consists of 15 residues. CDR1 is DFQATT, CDR2 SNEGSKA, per germline (reference sequence).

The chain carries TRBV11-1 and TRBJ1-2; TCRdb indicates TRBD1, and absent DNA this call remains unverified. The CDR3 is 15 residues long. Germline V gene sequence: CDR1 SGHAT, CDR2 FQDESV (reference sequence). The CDR3 protein is CASSFGTGTYYGYTF.

The rearrangement joins TRBV3-1 to TRBJ2-1; TCRdb picks TRBD1, but there is no DNA to check that call. CDR3 length equals 14 residues. Germline values: CDR1 LGHDT, CDR2 YNNKEL (reference sequence). The CDR3 sequence is CASSQGTGTDEQFF.

This chain joins TRBV5-6 and TRBJ2-7; the D call from TCRdb, TRBD1, cannot be confirmed without DNA. The germline CDR1 and CDR2 sequences are SGHDT and YYEEEE. This CDR3 spans 15 amino acids. The CDR3 here is CASSPPGQGENEQYF.

This sequence joins TRBV2 and TRBJ1-5. The germline CDR1 and CDR2 sequences are SNHLY and FYNNEI. This CDR3 is built from 14 residues. The CDR3 sequence: CASSKGPLEMPQHF.

The genes are TRBV6-5 and TRBJ2-1. The V gene's germline CDR1 is MNHEY and CDR2 SVGAGI. The CDR3 has 15 residues. CDR3 region: CASSSQRWANNEQFF.

The V and J genes are TRBV5-1 and TRBJ2-5; the D call of TRBD1 rests on TCRdb alone, since no DNA is present to check it. Germline CDR1 and CDR2: SGHRS and YFSETQ. The CDR3 is made up of 13 amino acids. The CDR3 loop reads CASSFSGGGTQYF.

The chain is built from TRBV5-1 and TRBJ2-5; TCRdb outputs TRBD1, but without DNA this stays unchecked. This CDR3 is 15 amino acids long. The germline V gene encodes CDR1 SGHRS and CDR2 YFSETQ. CDR3 residues: CASSLAIGDGETQYF. The whole variable domain, remainder taken from reference TRBV5-1 and TRBJ2-5, is KAGVTQTPRYLIKTRGQQVTLSCSPISGHRSVSWYQQTPGQGLQFLFEYFSETQRNKGNFPGRFSGRQFSNSRSEMNVSTLELGDSALYLCASSLAIGDGETQYFGPGTRLLVL.

This sequence joins TRBV20-1 and TRBJ2-7; TCRdb's assignment of TRBD2 cannot be checked, as there is no DNA. This CDR3 comprises 12 residues. Germline CDR1 DFQATT, CDR2 SNEGSKA (reference sequence). CDR3 protein: CSAPSRLKGQYF.

The genes are TRBV9 and TRBJ2-2; TCRdb selects TRBD2, and the lack of DNA leaves this call unchecked. The CDR3 has 16 amino acids. CDR1 SGDLS and CDR2 YYNGEE come from the germline V gene. CDR3 sequence reads: CASSVGLAGATGELFF.

V and J are TRBV9 and TRBJ2-3; TCRdb indicates TRBD1, and absent DNA this call remains unverified. The CDR3 is made up of 15 amino acids. Germline CDR1 and CDR2: SGDLS and YYNGEE. The CDR3: CASSVKGRNTDTQYF.

This chain uses TRBV3-1 with TRBJ1-2. Germline loops: CDR1 LGHDT, CDR2 YNNKEL (reference sequence). The CDR3 contains 13 residues. This CDR3 reads CASSQGVNYGYTF.

The chain uses TRBV7-2 and TRBJ2-3. CDR3 length equals 15 residues. Germline V gene lookup returns CDR1 SGHTA and CDR2 FQGNSA. CDR3 region: CASSLDSLAADTQYF.

This chain connects TRBV7-3 to TRBJ2-3; checking the TCRdb D call of TRBD1 is not possible without DNA. CDR3 length: 14 residues. CDR1 is SGHTA, CDR2 FQGTGA, per germline. CDR3 sequence: CASSFQGRGDTQYF.

This chain uses TRBV20-1 with TRBJ2-3; TCRdb proposes TRBD1, but this gene call is untestable without DNA. The germline CDR1 and CDR2 sequences are DFQATT and SNEGSKA (reference sequence). The CDR3 contains 17 residues. The CDR3 loop reads CSCVSPRGTGATDTQYF.